Listed below are T cell receptor beta chains from one sample, sequenced in a study of cytomegalovirus exposure and HLA in healthy donors. The repertoire was sequenced with immunoSEQ multiplex PCR; TCRdb's copy has only in-frame clones and lacks some. The sample holds 110,000 or so clones, roughly 82% seen once. What was sequenced was PBMCs. These receptors all stem from a middle-aged man in good health and CMV-seropositive. CDR3s include the opening cysteine and the closing phenylalanine or tryptophan. Fields, in order: D gene, V gene, clone size, J gene, CDR3 DNA, CDR3 protein. A D gene is named only where the DNA matches it firmly. Not all rows give a size; the values are once, few, many and, for expanded clones, a class.

>TRBD1|TRBV6-5|once|TRBJ2-7
TGTGCCAGCAGTTACGGAGACAGGGCTGAACAGTACTTC
CASSYGDRAEQYF
>TRBD2|TRBV11-2|few|TRBJ2-2
TGTGCCAGCAGCTTAACCGGGGGGGACACCGGGGAGCTGTTTTTT
CASSLTGGDTGELFF
>TRBD2|TRBV27|-|TRBJ2-2
TGTGCCAGCAGTGAACTAGCGGGGGTCACCGGGGAGCTGTTTTTT
CASSELAGVTGELFF
>-|TRBV11-1|-|TRBJ2-5
TGTGCCAGCAGCAGAACAGGGACCGCGCAACGAGAGACCCAGTACTTC
CASSRTGTAQRETQYF
>TRBD1|TRBV9|-|TRBJ2-1
TGTGCCAGCAGCGTTACGGGACAGGGGTTCGATGAGCAGTTCTTC
CASSVTGQGFDEQFF
>-|TRBV19|once|TRBJ2-3
TGTGCCAGTAGTGTGCAGGGCCCAGATACGCAGTATTTT
CASSVQGPDTQYF
>TRBD1|TRBV19|-|TRBJ1-2
TGTGCCAGTCAACGGTTGGGTGACAGGGGCTATGGCTACACCTTC
CASQRLGDRGYGYTF
>-|TRBV6-1|-|TRBJ2-5
TGTGCCAGCAGTGATCGGGTTCAAGAGACCCAGTACTTC
CASSDRVQETQYF
>TRBD1|TRBV5-6|-|TRBJ2-7
TGTGCCAGCAGCTTTCGACAGGGCTACGAGCAGTACTTC
CASSFRQGYEQYF
>TRBD1|TRBV12-5|-|TRBJ2-1
TGTGCTAGTGGGCCCGGACAGGGTACCTACAATGAGCAGTTCTTC
CASGPGQGTYNEQFF
>TRBD1|TRBV18|-|TRBJ2-7
TGTGCCAGCTCACCCCGGGACAGGAACTACGAGCAGTACTTC
CASSPRDRNYEQYF
>TRBD1|TRBV7-2|-|TRBJ1-4
TGTGCCAGCAGCGAACAGGGGCGGGAAAAACTGTTTTTT
CASSEQGREKLFF
>TRBD1|TRBV18|few|TRBJ2-1
TGTGCCAGCTCACCACAAATGGGGACAGGGGGAAATCGGGCTAACAATGAGCAGTTCTTC
CASSPQMGTGGNRANNEQFF
>-|TRBV12-2|-|TRBJ1-5
TGTGCAAGTCGCCTAAGCCCTGTCCCGGGGAGGGATTTACGAGCCCAGCATTTT
CASRLSPVPGRDLRAQHF
>TRBD1|TRBV5-1|-|TRBJ2-2
TGCGCCGGCAGCGGGGGACAGGGGCTGGGGACCGGGGAGCTGTTTTTT
CAGSGGQGLGTGELFF
>-|TRBV11-2|once|TRBJ1-2
TGTGCCAGCAGCCTTCGACAGAGCTATGGCTACACCTTC
CASSLRQSYGYTF
>TRBD1|TRBV19|-|TRBJ1-6
TGTGCCACCTCACTGGGACAGCTTAATTCACCCCTCCACTTT
CATSLGQLNSPLHF
>TRBD2|TRBV2|-|TRBJ2-3
TGTGCCAGTTCTAGGGCCGGGACTAACACAGATACGCAGTATTTT
CASSRAGTNTDTQYF
>-|TRBV6-1|-|TRBJ2-7
TGTGCCAGCAGTACCCGGACAGTCATCGAGCAGTACTTC
CASSTRTVIEQYF
>TRBD1|TRBV7-2|-|TRBJ1-6
TGTGCCAGCAGCCCCGCGAGGGCAGGGGGGAATTCACCCCTCCACTTT
CASSPARAGGNSPLHF
>-|TRBV28|-|TRBJ1-4
TGTGCCAGCAGTTCCAATGGGGGGGGTGAAAAACTGTTTTTT
CASSSNGGGEKLFF
>TRBD2|TRBV7-2|-|TRBJ2-5
TGTGCCAGCAGCTTGGTGGGGGGGAAAGAGACCCAGTACTTC
CASSLVGGKETQYF
>TRBD2|TRBV7-9|-|TRBJ2-5
TGTTCCAGCGTTGGGGTCCAGCGGGGGAAAGCGGTAGAGACCCAGTACTTC
CSSVGVQRGKAVETQYF
>-|TRBV2|-|TRBJ2-7
TGTGCCAGCAGCGCCTGGCAGGGGCTGGCGAGCTCCTACGAGCAGTACTTC
CASSAWQGLASSYEQYF
>TRBD2|TRBV18|-|TRBJ2-1
TGTGCCAGCTCACCCTTCGGCCCAGCGGGGAATGAGCAGTTCTTC
CASSPFGPAGNEQFF
>-|TRBV2|-|TRBJ1-5
TGTGCCAGCAGTAAGACTTCAGGGGTTCAGCCCCAGCATTTT
CASSKTSGVQPQHF
>-|TRBV23-1|-|TRBJ1-1
TGCGCCAGCAGTCAATCCCAGGACAGTAGGCCGGGCGAAGCTTTCTTT
CASSQSQDSRPGEAFF
>-|TRBV18|-|TRBJ1-2
TGTGCCAGCTCACGGCTGAGTGGGCAGGGGTTTGACTATGGCTACACCTTC
CASSRLSGQGFDYGYTF
>TRBD2|TRBV27|-|TRBJ2-2
TGTGCCAGCAGTTTGACTAGCGTAAGGGCCGGGGAGCTGTTTTTT
CASSLTSVRAGELFF
>TRBD2|TRBV7-2|few|TRBJ2-5
TGTGCCAGCAGCTCCGGACTAGCGGGGATTATCCAAGAGACCCAGTACTTC
CASSSGLAGIIQETQYF
>-|TRBV7-6|once|TRBJ1-4
TGTGCCAGCAGCCTAAATGAAAAACTGTTTTTT
CASSLNEKLFF
>-|TRBV19|-|TRBJ1-2
TGTGCCAGTAGTCCCCAGTTCACGCGGTATGGCTACACCTTC
CASSPQFTRYGYTF
>-|TRBV5-1|-|TRBJ2-7
TGCGCCAGCAGCTTGGACAGGGTTTCCTACGAGCAGTACTTC
CASSLDRVSYEQYF
>-|TRBV15|-|TRBJ1-1
TGTGCCACCAGCAGAGATTTGGGGGCTTTTACTGAAGCTTTCTTT
CATSRDLGAFTEAFF
>-|TRBV5-6|-|TRBJ1-6
TGTGCCAGCAGCTTGGAGGACTTAGAAAAGGACAGAACTAATTCACCCCTCCACTTT
CASSLEDLEKDRTNSPLHF
>TRBD1|TRBV7-3|-|TRBJ2-1
TGTGCCAGCAGCTTAACGGTGGACAGGGGCAATGAGCAGTTCTTC
CASSLTVDRGNEQFF
>TRBD2|TRBV5-1|-|TRBJ2-5
TGCGCCAGCAGCTTGCTAGCGGGGGGGCAAGAGACCCAGTACTTC
CASSLLAGGQETQYF
>TRBD2|TRBV5-1|-|TRBJ2-5
TGCGCCAGCAGCTCGGGGAGGGAACGCCAAGAGACCCAGTACTTC
CASSSGRERQETQYF
>-|TRBV5-1|once|TRBJ2-2
TGCGCCAGCAGCAACGGAGGTCCCGCCGGGGAGCTGTTTTTT
CASSNGGPAGELFF
>-|TRBV28|-|TRBJ1-5
TGTGCCAGCGGTCCCGGCGGCAGGACTTATAGCAATCAGCCCCAGCATTTT
CASGPGGRTYSNQPQHF
>TRBD1|TRBV18|-|TRBJ1-5
TGTGCCAGCTCACACAACCCGACAGGGGGCAGGTTTGCGCCCCAGCATTTT
CASSHNPTGGRFAPQHF
>TRBD1|TRBV28|-|TRBJ1-6
TGTGCCAGCAGTTTATGGGGCGGACAGGGAAAAGGTTCACCCCTCCACTTT
CASSLWGGQGKGSPLHF
>-|TRBV6-1|-|TRBJ2-3
TGTGCCAGCACTACAGGGTGGACAGATACGCAGTATTTT
CASTTGWTDTQYF
>-|TRBV9|-|TRBJ2-1
TGTGCCAGCAGTTCCTGGAGCTCCTACAATGAGCAGTTCTTC
CASSSWSSYNEQFF
>-|TRBV23-1|-|TRBJ2-3
TGCGCCAGCAGTCAATCGGACAAGAAAAGCACAGATACGCAGTATTTT
CASSQSDKKSTDTQYF
>TRBD1|TRBV5-1|-|TRBJ1-6
TGCGCCAGCCGGTCCTATCGACAGGGAAATTCACCCCTCCACTTT
CASRSYRQGNSPLHF
>TRBD1|TRBV9|-|TRBJ2-5
TGTGCCAGCAGCGGACAGGGGGCGGGAGAGACCCAGTACTTC
CASSGQGAGETQYF
>-|TRBV25-1|-|TRBJ2-5
TGTGCCAGCAGTGAAAAGGGAACGGAGGGGGAGACCCAGTACTTC
CASSEKGTEGETQYF
>-|TRBV6-6|-|TRBJ2-7
TGTGCCAGCAGTTACGGGCGCTACGAGCAGTACTTC
CASSYGRYEQYF
>TRBD1|TRBV6-4|-|TRBJ1-1
TGTGCCAGCAGGGGACAGGGTCGGAGTACTGAAGCTTTCTTT
CASRGQGRSTEAFF
>-|TRBV2|-|TRBJ1-1
TGTGCCAGCAGTGAAGCCGAGACTGAAGCTTTCTTT
CASSEAETEAFF
>-|TRBV2|few|TRBJ1-6
TGTGCCAGCAATACCGGGACATACTATTCACCCCTCCACTTT
CASNTGTYYSPLHF
>-|TRBV7-2|-|TRBJ2-3
TGTGCCAGCAGCTCCCCCCGGGACACCAGACGGTATTTT
CASSSPRDTRRYF
>TRBD1|TRBV18|-|TRBJ2-3
TGTGCCAGCTCATCGATAACAGGGGGCTCAGGGGATACGCAGTATTTT
CASSSITGGSGDTQYF
>TRBD2|TRBV9|-|TRBJ2-3
TGTGCCAGCAGTGAGACTAGCGGGCTCTTAGATACGCAGTATTTT
CASSETSGLLDTQYF
>TRBD1|TRBV5-4|-|TRBJ1-5
TGTGCCAGCAGCTCCTTTGGACAGGGGGATCAGCCCCAGCATTTT
CASSSFGQGDQPQHF
>TRBD1|TRBV14|-|TRBJ2-2
TGTGCCAGCAGCCGAGCGCGACAGGGTTACGCGAACACCGGGGAGCTGTTTTTT
CASSRARQGYANTGELFF